A single sample gave rise to the 12 T cell receptor beta chains below, sequenced in a study of T cell changes during pregnancy in multiple sclerosis. Profiling relied on immunoSEQ multiplex PCR, and the TCRdb table lists in-frame clones only, not all of them. The sample lists roughly 80,000 clones, 90% to 95% occurring once. Sequenced material: peripheral blood, taken in the first trimester of pregnancy. These receptors were collected from a female donor with multiple sclerosis, enrolled in a pregnancy study.

For the CDR3, the DNA is TGTGCCTGGAGTGTCTCGTCCTACGAGCAGTACTTC. This codes for CAWSVSSYEQYF. The rearrangement joins TRBV30 to TRBJ2-7, with D unresolved. CDR3 length equals 12 residues. V dropped 0 bases and J dropped 1 base, with 4 bases sitting between them. Germline CDR1 and CDR2: GTSNPN and SVGIG (reference sequence).

The chain couples TRBV9 to TRBJ2-5; tentatively, D is TRBD2 (6 bases). Germline-derived CDR1 and CDR2 are SGDLS and YYNGEE. The length of the CDR3 is 21 residues. The V gene lost 0 bases and the J gene lost 0 bases, with 27 bases spanning the gap. This CDR3 is CASSVEASNPGGNSYQETQYF. CDR3 DNA: TGTGCCAGCAGCGTAGAGGCCTCAAACCCCGGCGGGAACTCGTACCAAGAGACCCAGTACTTC.

V and J are TRBV12-5 and TRBJ1-1; D unresolved. Trimming pared 1 base from V and 0 bases from J, leaving 6 bases between. CDR1 and CDR2 (germline): LGHNT, FRNRAP. The CDR3 is 14 amino acids. The CDR3 coding sequence is TGTGCTAGTGGTTTGGAAGCGGTGAACACTGAAGCTTTCTTT. This translates into CASGLEAVNTEAFF.

The CDR3 here is CASSLGAGGDYGYTF. The CDR3 bases are TGTGCCAGCAGCTTAGGAGCAGGGGGCGACTATGGCTACACCTTC. V usage is TRBV7-9 and J usage is TRBJ1-2, with 8 bases that match TRBD1. This CDR3 is built from 15 residues. The germline CDR1 and CDR2 sequences are SEHNR and FQNEAQ (reference sequence). The J segment lost 3 bases and the V segment lost 1 base, leaving 4 bases of the junction unmatched.

The chain is built from TRBV7-8 and TRBJ1-3; no clear D. The length of the CDR3 is 14 residues. Per germline, CDR1 SGHVS and CDR2 FQNEAQ. V was shortened by 7 bases and J by 0 bases, with 10 bases between the two germline ends. The CDR3 here is CASNLGSSGNTIYF. As DNA, the CDR3 is TGTGCCAGCAATCTGGGGAGCTCTGGAAACACCATATATTTT. Using reference TRBV7-8 and TRBJ1-3 for the parts outside the CDR3, the full variable domain is GAGVSQSPRYKVAKRGQDVALRCDPISGHVSLFWYQQALGQGPEFLTYFQNEAQLDKSGLPSDRFFAERPEGSVSTLKIQRTQQEDSAVYLCASNLGSSGNTIYFGEGSWLTVV.

This clone was seen only once. V is TRBV27 and J is TRBJ1-5; D remains ambiguous. This CDR3 contains 13 residues. V was shortened by 4 bases and J by 4 bases, with 8 bases between the two germline ends. CDR1 MNHEY and CDR2 SMNVEV come from the germline V gene (reference sequence). CDR3 DNA: TGTGCCAGCAGTTCAAATCGGAATCAGCCCCAGCATTTT. Translation: CASSSNRNQPQHF.

The chain is built from TRBV7-8 and TRBJ2-5, with 7 bases lining up with TRBD2. With V trimmed by 4 bases and J by 3 bases, 2 bases remained unmatched. CDR1 is SGHVS and CDR2 is FQNEAQ in the germline V gene. This CDR3 region has 13 residues. CDR3 in amino acids: CASSWGGKETQYF. The CDR3 DNA reads TGTGCCAGCAGCTGGGGGGGGAAAGAGACCCAGTACTTC.

The chain recombines TRBV7-9 with TRBJ2-5; 8 bases are a match to TRBD2. The CDR3 has 15 residues. Trimming cost V 0 bases and J 5 bases; bases outside gene matches: 5. The germline V gene has CDR1 SEHNR and CDR2 FQNEAQ (reference sequence). This CDR3 is CASSLAAGEGETQYF. CDR3 nucleotides: TGTGCCAGCAGCTTAGCAGCGGGAGAAGGGGAGACCCAGTACTTC.

The CDR3 sequence is CASQNALGQGVNEQYF. CDR3 in DNA: TGTGCCAGCCAGAATGCTTTGGGACAGGGGGTCAACGAGCAGTACTTC. V gene TRBV10-3 combines with J gene TRBJ2-7; 11 bases match TRBD1. V trimming: 10 bases; J trimming: 5 bases; junction bases outside the gene matches: 16. The germline V gene encodes CDR1 ENHRY and CDR2 SYGVKD. CDR3 length: 16 residues.

The chain combines TRBV28 with TRBJ2-4; 8 nucleotides match TRBD2. The CDR3 is made up of 16 amino acids. The junction had 9 bases not matched to a gene; V was cut back by 5 bases and J by 3 bases. Germline loops: CDR1 MDHEN, CDR2 SYDVKM. The CDR3 nucleotides are TGTGCCAGCAGTCTACCGGGAGGGTATCTCAAAAACATTCAGTACTTC. This codes for CASSLPGGYLKNIQYF.

The J gene is TRBJ2-1, the V gene TRBV5-1; 7 bases align to TRBD2. Per the germline V gene, CDR1 is SGHRS and CDR2 is YFSETQ. The CDR3 is 12 residues long. With V trimmed by 0 bases and J by 9 bases, 0 bases remained unmatched. The CDR3 sequence is CASSLGGGEQFF. Here the CDR3 DNA reads TGCGCCAGCAGCTTGGGGGGGGGTGAGCAGTTCTTC.

Concerning this clone: The sample carries other DNA sequences with the same CDR3. The chain joins TRBV5-1 to TRBJ2-3; 14 nucleotides line up with TRBD2. Germline CDR1 and CDR2: SGHRS and YFSETQ. The junction had 2 bases not matched to a gene; V was cut back by 1 base and J by 4 bases. This CDR3 is built from 16 residues. The CDR3, as DNA: TGCGCCAGCAGCTTGCTGGGACTAGCGGGGGCAGATACGCAGTATTTT. It translates to CASSLLGLAGADTQYF. Looking up the rest from reference TRBV5-1 and TRBJ2-3 gives the full variable domain: KAGVTQTPRYLIKTRGQQVTLSCSPISGHRSVSWYQQTPGQGLQFLFEYFSETQRNKGNFPGRFSGRQFSNSRSEMNVSTLELGDSALYLCASSLLGLAGADTQYFGPGTRLTVL.